Many counts were recorded for the clone carrying this T cell receptor (beta chain). Its antigen is as yet unknown. This sample is drawn from a study of naive and memory T cell subsets. Broader study findings: Naive and memory repertoire findings lacked a ground truth for validation. From naive to CM, EM and EMRA, diversity decreased and Gini increased.

The beta constant-region primer was an equimolar mix of two oligonucleotides covering TRBC1 and TRBC2. Four rounds of PCR amplified the ligated cDNA using nested alpha and beta constant-region primers plus SP2. TCRdb re-called the UMI-ligation and nested PCR reads through MiXCR, storing one row per CDR3 protein. This table holds approximately 1,400 distinct CDR3 sequences, around 7% found once. This TCR derives from a human donor in good health. The sequenced sample consisted of CD8+ TEMRA cells from blood. The subset here: effector memory re-expressing CD45RA, CD45RA+ CD27-.

The CDR3 DNA follows: TGTGCCAGCAGTGACGGACAGGGCACCGGGGAGCTGTTTTTT. Protein: CASSDGQGTGELFF. The V gene is TRBV6-4, the J gene TRBJ2-2; 8 nucleotides match TRBD1. The CDR3 loop spans 14 amino acids. V gave up 2 bases and J gave up 4 bases; unmatched junction bases: 0. Germline V lookup: CDR1 MRHNA, CDR2 SNTAGT.